Listed below are T cell receptor beta chains from one sample, sequenced in a study of response to subunit inactivated influenza vaccine. TCRdb recomputed calls from the RT-PCR reads with MiXCR, one row per CDR3 protein. The table has around 500,000 distinct CDR3 sequences, over 9.5% seen once. The specimen comprised PBMCs from blood, sampled about 6 weeks after vaccination. The receptors stem from a man aged 45-65 years who received an inactivated influenza vaccine. Both conserved end residues are part of each CDR3. The order of the fields is J gene, clone size, V gene, D gene, CDR3 length, CDR3 DNA, CDR3 protein. The D gene is left open where the match is weak. Only some rows state a clone size, as once, few, many or a class for expanded clones.

TRBJ2-4,few,TRBV20-1,.,15,TGCAGTGCAAAGAGATACGGGACGACGAAAAACATTCAGTACTTC,CSAKRYGTTKNIQYF
TRBJ1-5,.,TRBV27,.,14,TGTGCCAGCAGTCCCCTAGGACAGACTCAGCCCCAGCATTTT,CASSPLGQTQPQHF
TRBJ2-7,.,TRBV12-3/TRBV12-4,.,14,TGTGCCAGCAGTGCCCAGGGATCCGACTACGAGCAGTACTTC,CASSAQGSDYEQYF
TRBJ2-1,few,TRBV7-8,TRBD1,14,TGTGCCAGCAGCTTAACAACAGGGGGCAATGAGCAGTTCTTC,CASSLTTGGNEQFF
TRBJ2-1,.,TRBV2,.,14,TGTGCCAGCAGTACCCTTGGCTCCTACAATGAGCAGTTCTTC,CASSTLGSYNEQFF
TRBJ2-1,many,TRBV6-2/TRBV6-3,TRBD2,18,TGTGCCAGCAGTTACTCGATTTATGACGGGACTAGCAACAATGAGCAGTTCTTC,CASSYSIYDGTSNNEQFF
TRBJ2-1,few,TRBV5-1,TRBD2,16,TGCGCCAGCAGCTTGACACTAGCGGGAGCCTACAATGAGCAGTTCTTC,CASSLTLAGAYNEQFF
TRBJ2-3,.,TRBV20-1,TRBD1,14,TGCTGTGCAATACAGGGGGCGCAGGTTCATACGCAGTATTTT,CCAIQGAQVHTQYF
TRBJ2-1,.,TRBV6-4,TRBD2,14,TGTGCCAGCAGTCTTAGCGGGAAGGATATGAAGCAGTTCTTC,CASSLSGKDMKQFF
TRBJ2-3,.,TRBV11-2,.,16,TGTGCCAGCAGCTTAGGCTTAAGAGGGCGGCAGGATACGCAGTATTTT,CASSLGLRGRQDTQYF
TRBJ2-7,.,TRBV7-8,.,16,TGTGCCAGCAGCTGGAGGGGGCAAACGAGCTCCTACGAGCAGTACTTC,CASSWRGQTSSYEQYF
TRBJ2-1,few,TRBV12-3/TRBV12-4,.,15,TGTGCCAGCAGTTTAGGGGGGGGCATTGGGGATGAGCAGTTCTTC,CASSLGGGIGDEQFF
TRBJ2-1,few,TRBV12-3/TRBV12-4,.,14,TGTGCCAGCAGCTCGGACGGCCGTCTTGATGAGCAGTTCTTC,CASSSDGRLDEQFF
TRBJ1-1,.,TRBV3-1,.,16,TGTGCCAGCAGCCAGTTCGTGGGGGCAAGAGTCACTGAAGCTTTCTTT,CASSQFVGARVTEAFF
TRBJ2-5,few,TRBV24-1,.,14,TGTGCCACCAGTGACGATGGACTGGGGGAGACCCAGTACTTC,CATSDDGLGETQYF
TRBJ2-3,.,TRBV6-2/TRBV6-3,.,20,TGTGCCAGCAGTTACTCGGGAACAGGGGGACTACTACTACGCACAGATACGCAGTATTTT,CASSYSGTGGLLLRTDTQYF
TRBJ2-2,.,TRBV20-1,TRBD2,16,TGCAGTGGGAGAGATGGAAGCGGGAGAGATACCGGGGAGCTGTTTTTT,CSGRDGSGRDTGELFF
TRBJ2-5,.,TRBV5-1,.,12,TGCGCCAGCAGTGCGAGACAAGAGACCCAGTACTTC,CASSARQETQYF
TRBJ1-2,.,TRBV15,.,14,TGTGCCACCAGCAGAGATTCGAGGGTCGGGGGCTACACCTTC,CATSRDSRVGGYTF
TRBJ2-1,few,TRBV3-1,TRBD2,17,TGTGCCAGCAGCCAAGATATAAGCGGGGGGGCCTACAATGAGCAGTTCTTC,CASSQDISGGAYNEQFF
TRBJ2-1,.,TRBV7-6,.,15,TGTGCCAGCAGCTCGACGGCGCGGGGCTATAGGGAGCAGTTCTTC,CASSSTARGYREQFF
TRBJ1-5,few,TRBV7-8,.,14,TGTGCCAGCAGCTTTGGACCCCGCAATCAGCCCCAGCATTTT,CASSFGPRNQPQHF
TRBJ2-1,many,TRBV12-3/TRBV12-4,TRBD2,16,TGTGCCAGCAGTTCCCACTTAGGGCGGGGGGGGAATGAGCAGTTCTTC,CASSSHLGRGGNEQFF